Shown below are 32 T cell receptor beta chains from a single sample sequenced in a study of long-term antiretroviral therapy in people with HIV (dated by TCRdb to between 2021 and 2022). Sequencing of the TRB variable region was done with the immunoSEQ hsTCRB v3.0 assay at survey level resolution. Entries here come from immuneACCESS through TCRdb and include only in-frame sequences with V and J called. Some clones fail to appear in such tables; in the studies checked, an unresolved V gene covers under half of the shortfall, and the cause of the remainder is unknown. The sample profile shows some 23,000 clones; about 80% of them were found once. Clones ranked in the top ten supply 11% of the sample. The material was unsorted PBMCs, obtained 1.1 years before starting antiretroviral therapy. The receptors come from a woman aged 40 to 49 with HIV.

V is TRBV5-6 and J is TRBJ2-5; TRBD1 agrees at 9 bases. There are 15 residues in the CDR3. Per germline, CDR1 SGHDT and CDR2 YYEEEE. V lost 0 bases, J lost 3 bases, and 3 bases stayed unmatched. The CDR3 spells CASSLARTGEETQYF. The CDR3 DNA reads TGTGCCAGCAGCTTGGCTCGGACAGGGGAAGAGACCCAGTACTTC.

J is TRBJ2-2 and V is TRBV7-8, with 9 bases that match TRBD1. With 4 bases clipped from V and 5 bases from J, the junction kept 2 bases outside the gene matches. The CDR3 runs to 14 residues. Germline V gene data show CDR1 as SGHVS and CDR2 as FQNEAQ. This CDR3 is CASSSGQGTGELFF. The CDR3 DNA is TGTGCCAGCAGCTCTGGACAGGGGACCGGGGAGCTGTTTTTT.

The CDR3 nucleotides are TGTGCCAGCAGACAACCCGAGACAGGAAACACCATATATTTT. It encodes CASRQPETGNTIYF. The chain is built from TRBV7-2 and TRBJ1-3; D not resolved. The CDR3 runs to 14 residues. Germline-derived CDR1 and CDR2 are SGHTA and FQGNSA. V was clipped by 6 bases and J by 4 bases, with 13 bases between them.

This clone was seen only once. The rearrangement uses TRBV7-9 and TRBJ2-4; maybe TRBD2 (7 bases). The ends were cut back, 1 base at V and 0 bases at J, with 10 bases in the middle. This CDR3 comprises 16 residues. Germline CDR1 and CDR2: SEHNR and FQNEAQ (reference sequence). CDR3 loop: CASSLEGGGAKNIQYF. CDR3 coding DNA: TGTGCCAGCAGCTTAGAAGGGGGGGGAGCCAAAAACATTCAGTACTTC.

The V and J genes are TRBV7-2 and TRBJ2-5; D tentatively reads TRBD1 or TRBD2 (5 bases each). The CDR3 is 13 amino acids. Germline lookup yields CDR1 SGHTA and CDR2 FQGNSA. The V gene lost 1 base and the J gene lost 4 bases, with 7 bases spanning the gap. The CDR3 sequence: CASSLVRGETQYF. In nucleotides, the CDR3 is TGTGCCAGCAGCTTAGTGAGGGGAGAGACCCAGTACTTC.

This clone was detected only once. V is TRBV7-9 and J is TRBJ1-1; D uncertain. Germline assignment: CDR1 SEHNR and CDR2 FQNEAQ (reference sequence). The CDR3 runs to 13 residues. V was clipped by 1 base and J by 2 bases, with 5 bases between them. The CDR3 nucleotides are TGTGCCAGCAGCTTAGGAAGTAACACTGAAGCTTTCTTT. This translates into CASSLGSNTEAFF.

The V call is TRBV11-3, the J call TRBJ1-1; the match to TRBD1 covers 9 bases. Germline V CDR1 and CDR2: SGHNT, YENEEA. The V gene end was trimmed by 1 base and the J gene end by 4 bases; junction bases not matched to a gene: 4. The CDR3 is 15 amino acids. The DNA for the CDR3 is TGTGCCAGCAGCTTAGGGGGACAGGGTGTCACTGAAGCTTTCTTT. Translating it yields CASSLGGQGVTEAFF. The complete variable domain, with remaining parts taken from reference TRBV11-3 and TRBJ1-1, reads EAGVVQSPRYKIIEKKQPVAFWCNPISGHNTLYWYLQNLGQGPELLIRYENEEAVDDSQLPKDRFSAERLKGVDSTLKIQPAELGDSAVYLCASSLGGQGVTEAFFGQGTRLTVV.

The chain joins TRBV5-4 to TRBJ2-7; 7 nucleotides match TRBD1. Trimming removed 4 bases from V and 3 bases from J; junction bases left unmatched: 10. The germline V gene encodes CDR1 SGHNT and CDR2 YYREEE (reference sequence). The CDR3 consists of 15 residues. CDR3 bases: TGTGCCAGCAGCCAAAGGACAGGAGAGGTCTACGAGCAGTACTTC. It is translated as CASSQRTGEVYEQYF.

This chain's CDR3 is CASSQDRTGTGAGELFF. The CDR3 nucleotides read TGCGCCAGCAGCCAAGATCGTACCGGGACAGGGGCCGGGGAGCTGTTTTTT. The chain recombines TRBV4-3 with TRBJ2-2, with 10 bases aligning to TRBD1. CDR1 and CDR2 from the germline V gene are LGHNA and YSLEER. The CDR3 has 17 residues. V was pared by 0 bases and J by 6 bases, with 7 bases of the junction left unmatched.

The rearrangement links TRBV5-1 to TRBJ2-3, with 9 nucleotides matching TRBD1. The CDR3 is 15 amino acids. In germline, CDR1 is SGHRS, CDR2 YFSETQ. J lost 2 bases, V lost 4 bases, and 5 bases had no gene match. In DNA form, the CDR3 reads TGCGCCAGCAGCACGACAGGGGGGTACACAGATACGCAGTATTTT. Its protein product is CASSTTGGYTDTQYF.

The rearrangement links TRBV5-1 to TRBJ2-7, with D unresolved. Trimming removed 0 bases from V and 4 bases from J, with 20 bases in between. Germline V gene lookup returns CDR1 SGHRS and CDR2 YFSETQ. This CDR3 comprises 17 residues. The CDR3 DNA sequence: TGCGCCAGCAGCTTGGAAGCTCAAGGGATTTACCGATACGAGCAGTACTTC. Translating it yields CASSLEAQGIYRYEQYF.

In its sample, this clone was seen once. The CDR3: CASSQEIGLAGGHEQYF. Here the CDR3 DNA reads TGTGCCAGCAGCCAAGAAATAGGACTAGCGGGAGGGCACGAGCAGTACTTC. The chain couples TRBV5-4 to TRBJ2-7; 15 nucleotides match TRBD2. Trimming at V came to 4 bases and at J to 5 bases, leaving 10 bases not matched to a gene. This CDR3 contains 17 residues. CDR1 SGHNT and CDR2 YYREEE come from the germline V gene (reference sequence).

The rearrangement links TRBV7-9 to TRBJ1-5, with D perhaps matching TRBD1 (6 bases). The V gene's germline CDR1 is SEHNR and CDR2 FQNEAQ (reference sequence). This CDR3 has 15 residues. The V and J ends lost 3 bases and 3 bases respectively, with 12 bases between them. In DNA, the CDR3 is TGTGCCAGCAGCTTGGGAGGGGGTTCCAATCAGCCCCAGCATTTT. The encoded protein is CASSLGGGSNQPQHF.

The rearrangement joins TRBV7-9 to TRBJ1-1; D gene uncertain. CDR3 length equals 13 residues. V lost 1 base, J lost 3 bases, and 6 bases lay in between. In germline, CDR1 is SEHNR, CDR2 FQNEAQ (reference sequence). The CDR3 sequence: CASSLGSDTEAFF. In DNA, the CDR3 is TGTGCCAGCAGCTTAGGATCGGACACTGAAGCTTTCTTT.

This clone is categorized as medium-sized. The same CDR3 arises from other DNA sequences in this sample as well. V is TRBV7-9 and J is TRBJ2-7; D is uncertain. The CDR3 is made up of 12 amino acids. Germline V gene lookup returns CDR1 SEHNR and CDR2 FQNEAQ (reference sequence). Trimming cost V 1 base and J 3 bases, with 4 bases left between them. The chain's CDR3 is CASSLGVYEQYF. The CDR3 DNA is TGTGCCAGCAGCTTAGGGGTCTACGAGCAGTACTTC.

The chain recombines TRBV7-9 with TRBJ1-1, with TRBD1 matching over 8 bases. Unmatched junction bases numbered 3, after V lost 2 bases and J lost 7 bases. The germline V gene encodes CDR1 SEHNR and CDR2 FQNEAQ (reference sequence). CDR3 length equals 13 residues. CDR3 loop: CASSLRGTGEAFF. CDR3 nucleotides: TGTGCCAGCAGCTTAAGGGGGACAGGTGAAGCTTTCTTT. The full variable domain, rest sourced from reference TRBV7-9 and TRBJ1-1, is DTGVSQNPRHKITKRGQNVTFRCDPISEHNRLYWYRQTLGQGPEFLTYFQNEAQLEKSRLLSDRFSAERPKGSFSTLEIQRTEQGDSAMYLCASSLRGTGEAFFGQGTRLTVV.

This chain uses TRBV7-9 with TRBJ2-1, with D perhaps matching TRBD1 or TRBD2 (5 bases each). This CDR3 has 16 residues. Trimming took 1 base from V and 15 from J, leaving 25 bases between them. The germline CDR1 and CDR2 sequences are SEHNR and FQNEAQ (reference sequence). The CDR3 sequence: CASSLVGPGEDRIWFF. The CDR3 region has the DNA TGTGCCAGCAGCTTAGTAGGGCCCGGGGAAGACAGAATTTGGTTCTTC.

This chain uses TRBV2 with TRBJ2-7; 7 positions agree with TRBD1. Germline V gene lookup returns CDR1 SNHLY and CDR2 FYNNEI. J was trimmed by 6 bases and V by 6 bases; bases with no gene match: 5. The CDR3 runs to 12 residues. Written as DNA, the CDR3 is TGTGCCAGCAGACAGGGGATGGGCGAGCAGTACTTC. This translates into CASRQGMGEQYF. Supplemented by reference TRBV2 and TRBJ2-7, the full variable domain reads EPEVTQTPSHQVTQMGQEVILRCVPISNHLYFYWYRQILGQKVEFLVSFYNNEISEKSEIFDDQFSVERPDGSNFTLKIRSTKLEDSAMYFCASRQGMGEQYFGPGTRLTVT.

The chain recombines TRBV6-1 with TRBJ1-1, with D perhaps matching TRBD1 (6 bases). Germline CDR1 reads MNHNS; CDR2 reads SASEGT. The CDR3 has 13 amino acids. Deletions cut 2 bases from V and 8 bases from J, with 12 bases between. CDR3 protein: CASSEWWGREAFF. The CDR3, as DNA: TGTGCCAGCAGTGAATGGTGGGGGCGCGAAGCTTTCTTT.

There are a few counts of this clone. This sequence joins TRBV6-1 and TRBJ1-2; D gene unclear. CDR1 MNHNS and CDR2 SASEGT come from the germline V gene. V was pared by 4 bases and J by 8 bases, with 11 bases between. The CDR3 extends over 12 amino acids. The DNA for the CDR3 is TGTGCCAGCAGTGTAAGGGTTTTGGGCTACACCTTC. As protein: CASSVRVLGYTF.

This chain links TRBV5-5 with TRBJ2-2; the D gene is possibly TRBD1 (6 bases). Germline V gene sequence: CDR1 SGHKS, CDR2 YYEKEE (reference sequence). The V gene lost 6 bases and the J gene lost 4 bases, with 19 bases spanning the gap. CDR3 size: 16 residues. DNA for the CDR3: TGTGCCAGCACCCTCCCGGGACCACAGGGCACCGGGGAGCTGTTTTTT. It codes for CASTLPGPQGTGELFF.

The chain has TRBV5-8 and TRBJ1-1; TRBD1 matches at 8 bases. The CDR3 contains 15 residues. Losses at the gene ends were 2 bases for V and 2 bases for J; bases not matched to a gene: 5. CDR1 is SGHTS, CDR2 YDEGEE, per germline. The CDR3 nucleotides are TGTGCCAGCAGCTTATCCGGACAGGGTAACACTGAAGCTTTCTTT. The encoded protein is CASSLSGQGNTEAFF.

The genes are TRBV7-9 and TRBJ1-2; D unclear. Germline lookup yields CDR1 SEHNR and CDR2 FQNEAQ (reference sequence). This CDR3 region has 15 residues. Trimming removed 8 bases at V and 3 bases at J, with 19 bases between. The CDR3 here is CASGRPAYIHYGYTF. DNA of the CDR3: TGTGCCAGCGGCAGGCCGGCCTACATTCACTATGGCTACACCTTC.

The genes are TRBV5-4 and TRBJ2-1; D is unclear. With 5 bases removed from V and 5 bases from J, the gap between germline ends came to 11 bases. Per the germline V gene, CDR1 is SGHNT and CDR2 is YYREEE (reference sequence). This CDR3 is built from 13 residues. This chain's CDR3 is CASSIQSNNEQFF. CDR3 DNA: TGTGCCAGCAGTATCCAAAGTAACAATGAGCAGTTCTTC.

The V gene is TRBV29-1, the J gene TRBJ2-3; possible D gene TRBD2, 5 bases. This CDR3 region has 12 residues. The V end was cut by 6 bases, the J end by 0 bases, with 7 bases between. The germline CDR1 and CDR2 sequences are SQVTM and ANQGSEA. CDR3 in DNA: TGCAGCGTAAGCGGAAGCACAGATACGCAGTATTTT. This gives the protein CSVSGSTDTQYF.

V is TRBV29-1 and J is TRBJ1-1; D call uncertain. The CDR3 totals 13 residues. Germline V lookup: CDR1 SQVTM, CDR2 ANQGSEA. V was clipped by 4 bases and J by 0 bases, with 9 bases between them. The CDR3 nucleotides read TGCAGCGTTGTTCGGGATCTGAACACTGAAGCTTTCTTT. It yields the protein CSVVRDLNTEAFF.

The gene calls are TRBV2 and TRBJ2-7; 7 bases map to TRBD1. Trimming removed 4 bases from V and 0 bases from J; junction bases left unmatched: 3. Germline CDR1 reads SNHLY; CDR2 reads FYNNEI. The CDR3 runs 14 residues. CDR3 sequence (DNA): TGTGCCAGCAGTGCACAGGGGAGCTCCTACGAGCAGTACTTC. Translation: CASSAQGSSYEQYF.

The rearrangement joins TRBV6-5 to TRBJ1-2, with D possibly being TRBD1 (5 bases). Germline V gene data show CDR1 as MNHEY and CDR2 as SVGAGI. The CDR3 consists of 13 residues. Trimming took 5 bases from V and 7 from J, leaving 14 bases between them. For the CDR3, the DNA is TGTGCCAGCAGTGCGGACATGCTCGGTGGCTACACCTTC. Protein sequence: CASSADMLGGYTF.

The chain has TRBV4-3 and TRBJ2-5; perhaps TRBD2 as D (5 bases). Trimming took off 0 bases at V and 5 bases at J, with 13 bases between the two ends. Per germline, CDR1 LGHNA and CDR2 YSLEER. The CDR3 length is 15 residues. The CDR3 loop reads CASSQDRSGWETQYF. CDR3 DNA sequence: TGCGCCAGCAGCCAAGATAGATCGGGGTGGGAGACCCAGTACTTC.

The chain carries TRBV2 and TRBJ2-1; D may correspond to TRBD1 or TRBD2 (5 bases each). The germline V gene encodes CDR1 SNHLY and CDR2 FYNNEI. With 4 bases removed from V and 6 bases from J, the gap between germline ends came to 13 bases. The CDR3 contains 14 residues. CDR3 residues: CASSGGRAGNEQFF. Here the CDR3 DNA reads TGTGCCAGCAGTGGGGGCAGGGCGGGCAATGAGCAGTTCTTC.

This clone came up a few times. J is TRBJ2-2 and V is TRBV7-9; 7 bases map to TRBD1. Per the germline V gene, CDR1 is SEHNR and CDR2 is FQNEAQ (reference sequence). This CDR3 has 15 amino acids. Losses at the gene ends were 3 bases for V and 6 bases for J; bases not matched to a gene: 7. CDR3 in DNA: TGTGCCAGCAGCTTGGCCGACAGGGCCCCCGGGGAGCTGTTTTTT. This translates into CASSLADRAPGELFF.

This chain uses TRBV6-1 with TRBJ1-1; D gene ambiguous. The length of the CDR3 is 11 residues. Germline V gene sequence: CDR1 MNHNS, CDR2 SASEGT. Trimming took 3 bases from V and 7 from J, leaving 6 bases between them. DNA of the CDR3: TGTGCCAGCAGTGAGCCATTTGAAGCTTTCTTT. Protein: CASSEPFEAFF.